A selection of T cell receptor beta chains follows, all from one sample in a study of T cells after yellow fever vaccination. TCRdb redid the calling of the 5' RACE reads with MiXCR, one entry per CDR3 protein. The sample includes some 400,000 distinct CDR3 sequences, about 17% of them seen just once. The sequencing here drew on PBMCs, taken before the yellow fever booster vaccination. The receptors originated from a young man who received the YFV17D yellow fever vaccine. The CDR3 runs from the conserved cysteine through the conserved F or W. Fields, in order: V gene, clone size, J gene, D gene, CDR3 DNA, CDR3 protein. A D gene is named only where the DNA matches it firmly. Not all rows give a size; the values are once, few, many and, for expanded clones, a class.

TRBV7-2	-	TRBJ2-5	-	TGTGCCAGCAGCCCCGGGGGCGGAGAAGAGACCCAGTACTTC	CASSPGGGEETQYF
TRBV7-3	-	TRBJ2-1	TRBD1	TGTGCCAGCAGCTCGACAGGGGTGAATGAGCAGTTCTTC	CASSSTGVNEQFF
TRBV10-3	few	TRBJ2-3	TRBD2	TGTGCCATCAGTGATACGCGGGGGGGCCGCGAGCAGTATTTT	CAISDTRGGREQYF
TRBV18	few	TRBJ2-5	TRBD1	TGTGCCAGCTCCCTCGGGACAGACCCTAAACAAGAGACCCAGTACTTC	CASSLGTDPKQETQYF
TRBV15	few	TRBJ1-1	-	TGTGCCACCAGCGGCTTACGGGCCCCCGTCACTGAAGCTTTCTTT	CATSGLRAPVTEAFF
TRBV5-6	-	TRBJ1-6	-	TGTGCCAGCAGCTTGACGTTGTTAAATTCACCCCTCCACTTT	CASSLTLLNSPLHF
TRBV4-2	few	TRBJ2-3	-	TGTGCCAGCAGCCAAGCCGCTGGGGCAGATACGCAGTATTTT	CASSQAAGADTQYF
TRBV7-3	few	TRBJ2-2	-	TGTGCCAGCAGCTTAATGTCCGCGAACACCGGGGAGCTGTTTTTT	CASSLMSANTGELFF
TRBV7-9	few	TRBJ2-5	TRBD1	TGTGCCAGCAGCCTAGGGACAGGGGGTATCGGCGAGACCCAGTACTTC	CASSLGTGGIGETQYF
TRBV6-4	once	TRBJ2-1	-	TGTGCCAGCAGTGACAGGGGGAGGTTCGATGAGCAGTTCTTC	CASSDRGRFDEQFF
TRBV13	few	TRBJ1-1	-	TGTGCCAGCAGCTATTACACTGAAGCTTTCTTT	CASSYYTEAFF
TRBV7-9	-	TRBJ1-2	-	TGTGCCAGCAGCTACAGGTCAGGCTATGGCTACACCTTC	CASSYRSGYGYTF
TRBV6-5	few	TRBJ2-7	TRBD1	TGTGCCAGCAGAGGCAGGGGGCCCTTCTACGAGCAGTACTTC	CASRGRGPFYEQYF
TRBV11-2	few	TRBJ2-3	-	TGTGCCAGCAGCCCCGGGGTAGGGGGGAGGGATACGCAGTATTTT	CASSPGVGGRDTQYF
TRBV9	-	TRBJ2-5	-	TGTGCCAGCAGCGTAGGTGTAGGCCGAGAGACCCAGTACTTC	CASSVGVGRETQYF
TRBV7-2	-	TRBJ1-6	-	TGTGCCAGCAGCTTACGGCTAGGCAGCTACTATAATTCACCCCTCCACTTT	CASSLRLGSYYNSPLHF
TRBV12-3/TRBV12-4	-	TRBJ2-2	TRBD2	TGTGCCAGCAGTCCTCCGACTAGCGGGGTGACCGGGGAGCTGTTTTTT	CASSPPTSGVTGELFF
TRBV7-2	many	TRBJ2-1	TRBD2	TGTGCCAGCAGCTTAGGGCTAGCGGGGAACCCCTACAATGAGCAGTTCTTC	CASSLGLAGNPYNEQFF
TRBV9	few	TRBJ1-2	-	TGTGCCAGCAGCGTAGGATTACAGGGTGGCTATGGCTACACCTTC	CASSVGLQGGYGYTF
TRBV29-1	few	TRBJ1-2	-	TGCAGCGTTGAAAATCAGGGCAACTATGGCTACACCTTC	CSVENQGNYGYTF
TRBV6-5	-	TRBJ2-7	-	TGTGCCAGCAGCCCGCGGGGCCAGCCCTACGAGCAGTACTTC	CASSPRGQPYEQYF
TRBV7-2	-	TRBJ2-7	TRBD1	TGTGCCAGCAGCTTCGGGACAGGTATTCGCGAGCAGTACTTC	CASSFGTGIREQYF
TRBV3-1	-	TRBJ2-4	-	TGTGCCAGCAGTCTAGGGGGCCGGGGGCGCCGTTTAAAGGACATTCAGTACTTC	CASSLGGRGRRLKDIQYF
TRBV3-1	-	TRBJ1-2	TRBD1	TGTGCCAGCAGCCAAGATCCCCGGACAGGGGGCTTCTATGGCTACACCTTC	CASSQDPRTGGFYGYTF
TRBV4-1	few	TRBJ1-2	-	TGCGCCAGCACCAACAACGACGGAAAGAACTATGGCTACACCTTC	CASTNNDGKNYGYTF
TRBV5-6	few	TRBJ1-4	-	TGTGCCAGCAGCTTGGGGGGGAACCATGGCTTTAATGAAAAACTGTTTTTT	CASSLGGNHGFNEKLFF
TRBV6-5	-	TRBJ2-3	-	TGTGCCAGCGGGGGGGGCTTCACAGATACGCAGTATTTT	CASGGGFTDTQYF
TRBV4-1	few	TRBJ1-6	-	TGCGCCAGCAGCCACGCTAGGGGCAGGGAGGATTCACCCCTCCACTTT	CASSHARGREDSPLHF
TRBV5-5	few	TRBJ1-2	-	TGTGCCAGCAGCGCGAGACAGCTCTATGGCTACACCTTC	CASSARQLYGYTF
TRBV7-9	-	TRBJ1-6	-	TGTGCCAGCAGCGTCTCCGGGGATTCACCCCTCCAGTTT	CASSVSGDSPLQF
TRBV3-1	-	TRBJ1-1	TRBD1	TGTGCCAGCAGCCACTCGGACAGGGCCACTGAAGCTTTCTTT	CASSHSDRATEAFF
TRBV2	-	TRBJ1-1	-	TGTGCCAGCAGTGAAGCTCGACAGATAGGGGGTACTGAAGCTTTCTTT	CASSEARQIGGTEAFF
TRBV20-1	few	TRBJ2-1	-	TGCAGTGCTAGATCGGGGTGGGGCCACAATGAGCAGTTCTTC	CSARSGWGHNEQFF